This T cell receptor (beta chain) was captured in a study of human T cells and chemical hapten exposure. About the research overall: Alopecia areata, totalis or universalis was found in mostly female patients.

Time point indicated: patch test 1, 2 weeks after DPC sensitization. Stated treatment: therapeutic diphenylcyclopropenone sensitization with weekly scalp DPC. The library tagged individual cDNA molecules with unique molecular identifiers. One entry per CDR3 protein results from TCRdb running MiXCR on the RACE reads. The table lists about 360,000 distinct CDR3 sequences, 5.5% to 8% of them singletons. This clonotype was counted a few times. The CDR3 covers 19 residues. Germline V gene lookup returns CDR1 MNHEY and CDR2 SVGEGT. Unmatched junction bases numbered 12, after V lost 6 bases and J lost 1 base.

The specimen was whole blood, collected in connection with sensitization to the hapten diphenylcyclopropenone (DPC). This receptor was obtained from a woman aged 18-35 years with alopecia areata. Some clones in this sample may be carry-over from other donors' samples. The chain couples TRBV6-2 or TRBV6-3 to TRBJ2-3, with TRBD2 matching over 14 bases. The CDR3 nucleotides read TGTGCCAGCAGCACCGTCCGACTAGCGGGGGGGCCTGGCACAGATACGCAGTATTTT. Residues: CASSTVRLAGGPGTDTQYF.